This is a list of T cell receptor beta chains from one sample in a study of post-analysis software for immune sequencing data. TCRdb reprocessed the PCR reads via MiXCR and lists one record per CDR3 protein. The sample has about 810,000 distinct CDR3 sequences, about 57% seen once; the top ten hold approximately 4.5%. Sequences were obtained from blood. These receptors were obtained from a girl under 18 with multiple sclerosis. The CDR3 runs from the conserved cysteine through the conserved F or W. D genes are given only for firm matches. Where a row states a size, it is once, few, many or the class of an expanded clone; other rows omit it.

size: -
D: TRBD1
V: TRBV29-1
J: TRBJ2-7
DNA: TGCAGCGTTGAAGTGGGACAGGGGGACGAGCAGTACTTC
CDR3: CSVEVGQGDEQYF

size: -
D: -
V: TRBV2
J: TRBJ1-1
DNA: TGTGCCAGGACAAGACAGGCGAACACTGAAGCTTTCTTT
CDR3: CARTRQANTEAFF

size: few
D: -
V: TRBV12-3/TRBV12-4
J: TRBJ1-2
DNA: TGTGCCAGCCGGTTGGGGGCCTATGGCTACACCTTC
CDR3: CASRLGAYGYTF

size: -
D: TRBD2
V: TRBV5-1
J: TRBJ2-1
DNA: TGCGCCAGCAGCGGACTAGCGGGATATGAGCAGTTCTTC
CDR3: CASSGLAGYEQFF

size: -
D: TRBD2
V: TRBV3-1
J: TRBJ2-7
DNA: TGTGCCAGCAGCCGCAGACTTCGGACTAGCGGCTCCTACGAGCAGTACTTC
CDR3: CASSRRLRTSGSYEQYF

size: -
D: -
V: TRBV5-1
J: TRBJ2-3
DNA: TGCGCCAGCAGACCTGGGGACACCCAGGGGAATACGCAGTATTTT
CDR3: CASRPGDTQGNTQYF

size: -
D: -
V: TRBV4-1
J: TRBJ2-7
DNA: TGCGCCAGCAGCCAAGAAGACTACTCCTACGAGCAGTACTTC
CDR3: CASSQEDYSYEQYF

size: -
D: -
V: TRBV6-5
J: TRBJ1-2
DNA: TGTGCCAGCAGGACACTACATGGCTACACCTTC
CDR3: CASRTLHGYTF

size: -
D: -
V: TRBV5-1
J: TRBJ2-5
DNA: TGCGCCAGCAGCTTGGAGTGGGGGGCCGGAGAGACCCAGTACTTC
CDR3: CASSLEWGAGETQYF

size: -
D: -
V: TRBV7-9
J: TRBJ2-3
DNA: TGTGCCAGCAGCTTAAGTTCTGGGTTGTCAGATACGCAGTATTTT
CDR3: CASSLSSGLSDTQYF

size: -
D: -
V: TRBV7-2
J: TRBJ2-7
DNA: TGTGCCAGCAGCTTAATCGAAACCTGCGAGCAGTACTTC
CDR3: CASSLIETCEQYF

size: -
D: -
V: TRBV6-4
J: TRBJ2-1
DNA: TGTGCCAGCAGTGACATGGGGTTCGGCAATGAGCAGTTCTTC
CDR3: CASSDMGFGNEQFF

size: -
D: -
V: TRBV5-1
J: TRBJ1-2
DNA: TGCGCCAGCAGCTTGCGGAGTACTGCTACTAACTATGGCTACACCTTC
CDR3: CASSLRSTATNYGYTF

size: once
D: -
V: TRBV2
J: TRBJ2-1
DNA: TGTGCCAGCCTTAGAAACTCCTACAATGAGCAGTTCTTC
CDR3: CASLRNSYNEQFF

size: -
D: TRBD1
V: TRBV14
J: TRBJ2-1
DNA: TGTGCCAGCAGCTTAATCCTGGGGACAGAGAGAGAGCAGTTCTTC
CDR3: CASSLILGTEREQFF

size: -
D: -
V: TRBV5-1
J: TRBJ1-1
DNA: TGCGCCAGCAGCCCCATAGGAGGGGACACTGAAGCTTTCTTT
CDR3: CASSPIGGDTEAFF

size: -
D: TRBD2
V: TRBV20-1
J: TRBJ2-1
DNA: TGCAGTGCTAGAGCTTTGATTCTGAGGGGAACCGCCAAGCGGGAGGGCCCAGACAATGAGCAGTTCTTC
CDR3: CSARALILRGTAKREGPDNEQFF

size: -
D: -
V: TRBV12-3/TRBV12-4
J: TRBJ2-7
DNA: TGTGCCAGCAGTTTAACCTATTCCTACGAGCAGTACTTC
CDR3: CASSLTYSYEQYF

size: few
D: -
V: TRBV7-8
J: TRBJ2-7
DNA: TGTGCCAGCAGCTCCCAAGACGGGGCGGCGCAGTACTTC
CDR3: CASSSQDGAAQYF

size: -
D: -
V: TRBV7-9
J: TRBJ2-7
DNA: TGTGCCAGCAGCCCACAGGGATACTACGAGCAGTACTTC
CDR3: CASSPQGYYEQYF

size: -
D: TRBD1
V: TRBV10-3
J: TRBJ2-3
DNA: TGTGCCATCCAAGCCGGGACAGGGGGCGCAGATACGCAGTATTTT
CDR3: CAIQAGTGGADTQYF

size: few
D: -
V: TRBV5-1
J: TRBJ2-5
DNA: TGCGCCAGCAGCACAGAGGGGGGACCCACACACGATGAGCAGTACTTC
CDR3: CASSTEGGPTHDEQYF

size: -
D: -
V: TRBV10-3
J: TRBJ2-3
DNA: TGTGCCATCAGTGATAGCCGGGACGGCACAGATACGCAGTATTTT
CDR3: CAISDSRDGTDTQYF

size: -
D: -
V: TRBV5-1
J: TRBJ2-1
DNA: TGCGCCAGCAGCAACCGGGCCTCCATCTGGAGCAATGAGCAGTTCTTC
CDR3: CASSNRASIWSNEQFF

size: -
D: TRBD2
V: TRBV5-1
J: TRBJ2-7
DNA: TGCGCCAGCACTGAGTTAGCGGGAAGGTCGGGAGAGCAGTACTTC
CDR3: CASTELAGRSGEQYF

size: -
D: -
V: TRBV20-1
J: TRBJ1-1
DNA: TGCAGTGCTAGCAAACCAGGGGCCACTGAAGCTTTCTTT
CDR3: CSASKPGATEAFF

size: once
D: TRBD1
V: TRBV10-3
J: TRBJ1-4
DNA: TGTGCCACAAAATCCGGGACAGGAGGTGAAAAACTGTTTTTT
CDR3: CATKSGTGGEKLFF

size: -
D: TRBD1
V: TRBV5-1
J: TRBJ2-3
DNA: TGCGCCAGCAGCTTGGTGACAGGGGGCGCAGATACGCAGTATTTT
CDR3: CASSLVTGGADTQYF

size: -
D: TRBD2
V: TRBV10-3
J: TRBJ2-1
DNA: TGTGCCATCAGGAACGGACTAGCGGGAGTCAATGAGCAGTTCTTC
CDR3: CAIRNGLAGVNEQFF

size: few
D: -
V: TRBV7-9
J: TRBJ2-5
DNA: TGTGCCAGCAGCTCCCGCTTTGGAGGCCAAGAGACCCAGTACTTC
CDR3: CASSSRFGGQETQYF

size: few
D: -
V: TRBV29-1
J: TRBJ1-1
DNA: TGCAGCGTCGTACGGAGGGGGAACACTGAAGCTTTCTTT
CDR3: CSVVRRGNTEAFF

size: few
D: -
V: TRBV7-9
J: TRBJ2-7
DNA: TGTGCCAGCAGCTCCCAGGATGGCTACGAGCAGTACTTC
CDR3: CASSSQDGYEQYF

size: -
D: TRBD1
V: TRBV4-1
J: TRBJ2-7
DNA: TGCGCCAGCAGCCAACCCATAGGAGACAGGGCTTACGAGCAGTACTTC
CDR3: CASSQPIGDRAYEQYF

size: -
D: -
V: TRBV7-9
J: TRBJ2-1
DNA: TGTGCCAGCAGCCCAACAGGGGGGGCCTACAATGAGCAGTTCTTC
CDR3: CASSPTGGAYNEQFF

size: -
D: TRBD2
V: TRBV3-1
J: TRBJ2-3
DNA: TGTGCCAGCAGCCAAGGCGGTGGAGCGGGGGGCCGCACAGATACGCAGTATTTT
CDR3: CASSQGGGAGGRTDTQYF

size: few
D: -
V: TRBV11-2
J: TRBJ2-1
DNA: TGTGCCAGCAGCCACGTATTACCGTTACAGTTCTTC
CDR3: CASSHVLPLQFF

size: -
D: TRBD2
V: TRBV12-3/TRBV12-4
J: TRBJ2-1
DNA: TGTGCCAGCAGTCCCCTGGGACTAGCCCCCTACAATGAGCAGTTCTTC
CDR3: CASSPLGLAPYNEQFF

size: -
D: TRBD1
V: TRBV25-1
J: TRBJ2-7
DNA: TGTGCCAGCAGACAAACGGGACAGTCCGCCAACGAGCAGTACTTC
CDR3: CASRQTGQSANEQYF

size: -
D: -
V: TRBV20-1
J: TRBJ2-1
DNA: TGCAGTGCTAGCGAGGAGACCCAGTTCTTC
CDR3: CSASEETQFF

size: -
D: TRBD1
V: TRBV20-1
J: TRBJ2-7
DNA: TGCAGTGCTAGGTCGCAGGGGGCATGGAACGAGCAGTACTTC
CDR3: CSARSQGAWNEQYF

size: -
D: TRBD2
V: TRBV5-1
J: TRBJ2-5
DNA: TGCGCCAGCAGGCGGCGGGAGGGCCTCGAGACCCAGTACTTC
CDR3: CASRRREGLETQYF

size: few
D: TRBD1
V: TRBV4-1
J: TRBJ2-7
DNA: TGCGCCAGCAGCCAAGTTCAGGGGGCATCCTACGAGCAGTACTTC
CDR3: CASSQVQGASYEQYF

size: -
D: TRBD2
V: TRBV29-1
J: TRBJ2-1
DNA: TGCAGCGTTGAGGGAGGGCTAGCGGGAGGTGTTGAGCAGTTCTTC
CDR3: CSVEGGLAGGVEQFF

size: few
D: TRBD1
V: TRBV7-6
J: TRBJ2-3
DNA: TGTGCCAGCAGCCCTACACAGGGGCGCACAGATACGCAGTATTTT
CDR3: CASSPTQGRTDTQYF

size: few
D: TRBD1
V: TRBV5-1
J: TRBJ1-2
DNA: TGCGCCAGCAGCCCCCGGACAGGGGAATATGGCTACACCTTC
CDR3: CASSPRTGEYGYTF